This T cell receptor beta chain comes out of a study of patients and donors after allogeneic stem cell transplantation (dated by TCRdb to the early 2020s). A remark on this clonotype: Its antigen is unknown. No quality values exist for individual bases; no much larger clone is one base distant.

Libraries were prepared through RT-PCR. These reads were obtained on a NextSeq 550. Using fastp at Q25 and MiXCR, TCRdb reprocessed the public reads and kept productive beta chains. CDR3 protein duplicates are merged, each entry listing the most common genes and DNA. The sample yields fewer than 500,000 distinct CDR3 sequences; 16% were counted once. Around 7.9% of the sample comes from the top ten. This sequence originates from a human donor who was either an allogeneic HSCT recipient or a stem cell or donor lymphocyte infusion donor (not recorded which). It is not recorded whose cells these are; they may come from a transplant donor. Sequencing used blood, either unsorted or a sorted T cell fraction (not recorded which).

The CDR3 loop reads CASSLSENTGELFF. The nucleotide sequence reads as follows: TGTGCCAGCAGTTTGTCCGAGAACACCGGGGAGCTGTTTTTT. The rearrangement joined TRBV12-3 or TRBV12-4 to TRBJ2-2; the D gene cannot be named for sure. V was cut back by 3 bases and J by 1 base, leaving a gap of 6 bases between them. Including cysteine and phenylalanine, the CDR3 has 14 amino acids. Only CDR3 DNA remains: 42 bases, in frame from the first base.